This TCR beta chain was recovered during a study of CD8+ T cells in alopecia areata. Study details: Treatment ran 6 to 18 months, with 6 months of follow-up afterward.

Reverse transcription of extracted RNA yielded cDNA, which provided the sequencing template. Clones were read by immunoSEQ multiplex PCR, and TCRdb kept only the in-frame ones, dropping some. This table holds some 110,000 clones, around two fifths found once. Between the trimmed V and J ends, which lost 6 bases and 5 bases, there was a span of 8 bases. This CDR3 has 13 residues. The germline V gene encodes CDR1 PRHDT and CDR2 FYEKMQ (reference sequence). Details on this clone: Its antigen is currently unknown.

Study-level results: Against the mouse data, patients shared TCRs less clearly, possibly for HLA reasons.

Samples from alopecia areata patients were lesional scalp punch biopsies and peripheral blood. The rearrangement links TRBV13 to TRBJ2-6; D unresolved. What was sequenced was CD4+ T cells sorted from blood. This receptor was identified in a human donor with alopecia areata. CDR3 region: CASSLSWANVLTF. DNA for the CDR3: TGTGCCAGCAGTTTGAGCTGGGCCAACGTCCTGACTTTC.